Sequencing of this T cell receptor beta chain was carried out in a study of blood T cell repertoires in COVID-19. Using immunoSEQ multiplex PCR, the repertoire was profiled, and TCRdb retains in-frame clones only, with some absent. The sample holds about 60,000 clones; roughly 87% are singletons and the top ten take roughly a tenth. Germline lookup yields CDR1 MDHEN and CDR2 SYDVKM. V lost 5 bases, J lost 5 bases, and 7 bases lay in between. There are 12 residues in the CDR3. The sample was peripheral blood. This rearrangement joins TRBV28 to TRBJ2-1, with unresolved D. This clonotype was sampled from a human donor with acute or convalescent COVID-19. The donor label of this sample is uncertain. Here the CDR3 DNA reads TGTGCCAGCAGTGGTCTAAACAATGAGCAGTTCTTC. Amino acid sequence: CASSGLNNEQFF.